The subject of this entry is one TCR beta chain. The antigen remains unidentified. These data originate in a study of T cells after yellow fever vaccination. Regarding the study as a whole: The booster response re-showed most primary clones: approximately 95% CD4, approximately 90% CD8.

This CDR3 has 15 amino acids. The V gene's germline CDR1 is PRHDT and CDR2 FYEKMQ (reference sequence). The V end was cut by 5 bases, the J end by 6 bases, with 17 bases between. MiXCR, applied by TCRdb to the 5' RACE reads, yields one record per CDR3 protein. The repertoire has around 73,000 distinct CDR3 sequences, almost 8% of them found once; the top ten carry roughly two fifths. J is TRBJ2-1 and V is TRBV13; D is possibly TRBD2 (6 bases). The TCR sequence derives from a man aged 30 to 45 who received the YFV17D yellow fever vaccine. The sequencing used CD8+ T cells sorted from PBMCs, collected on the day of the yellow fever booster vaccination. The CDR3: CASSPGLGGANEQFF. The CDR3 DNA sequence: TGTGCCAGCAGCCCCGGATTGGGAGGAGCCAATGAGCAGTTCTTC.